The source of this TCR beta chain is a study of T-cell memory formation after mild COVID-19. MiXCR was run by TCRdb on the 5' RACE reads, yielding one entry per CDR3 protein. The repertoire includes 200,000 to 250,000 distinct CDR3 sequences, about 15% of them detected once, and around 3.8% sits in the top ten. Trimming removed 8 bases at V and 2 bases at J, with 22 bases between. Germline lookup yields CDR1 MNHEY and CDR2 SVGAGI. This CDR3 comprises 16 residues. In the case of this clonotype: No antigen is known for it.

Overall study findings and caveats: There was no confirmation that second-wave clones peaking on day 37 were SARS-CoV-2 specific. While clones contracting from day 15 to 85 were balanced between CD4 and CD8, later expanders leaned CD4+.

Sequenced sample: PBMCs or a T cell subset sorted from them (not recorded which). The receptor comes from a man between 18 and 29 years old who had mild COVID-19 (a few samples of this study predate the infection). Cell type and time point are not known. The V call is TRBV6-5, the J call TRBJ2-7; no reliable D call. The CDR3 region is CASGIQGPSNTYEQYF. CDR3 coding DNA: TGTGCCAGCGGGATTCAAGGTCCATCAAATACCTACGAGCAGTACTTC.